This is a list of T cell receptor beta chains from one sample in a study of shared clonotypes between healthy human individuals. Clones were sequenced by immunoSEQ multiplex PCR, and TCRdb holds only the in-frame ones, with some missing. Here the sample spans just over 2,000,000 clones, 95% being singletons. Sequenced: naive CD4+ T cells sorted from blood. These receptors were taken from a man younger than 30 in good health. Both conserved end residues are part of each CDR3. The D gene is left open where the match is weak. Clone size is shown for a subset of rows, as once, few, many or a class of expanded clone.

D	J	size	V	DNA	CDR3
TRBD1	TRBJ1-1	NA	TRBV28	TGTGCCAGCAGTTTATCGACAGGGTTTGTCGGCACTGAAGCTTTCTTT	CASSLSTGFVGTEAFF
NA	TRBJ1-5	NA	TRBV6-7	TGTGCCAGCAGTTACGGTCATACGGACTATAGCAATCAGCCCCAGCATTTT	CASSYGHTDYSNQPQHF
NA	TRBJ2-7	once	TRBV29-1	TGCAGCGTTGCGCAAGACAGAATAAACTACGAGCAGTACTTC	CSVAQDRINYEQYF
NA	TRBJ2-7	NA	TRBV6-5	TGTGCCAGCAGTTACAGGACAAGCTCCTACGAGCAGTACTTC	CASSYRTSSYEQYF
TRBD2	TRBJ2-1	NA	TRBV7-3	TGTGCCAGCAGCTTAAGTAGCGGGGTCTACAATGAGCAGTTCTTC	CASSLSSGVYNEQFF
NA	TRBJ2-3	NA	TRBV15	TGTGCCACCAGCAGAGATCGGGGGCCCGATACGCAGTATTTT	CATSRDRGPDTQYF
NA	TRBJ2-7	NA	TRBV28	TGTGCCAGCAGTACTCCCGGGACATTTACCTACGAGCAGTACTTC	CASSTPGTFTYEQYF
NA	TRBJ2-7	NA	TRBV7-6	TGTGCCAGCAGCTTATTTCAAGACGAGCAGTACTTC	CASSLFQDEQYF
NA	TRBJ2-6	NA	TRBV2	TGTGCCAGCAGTGGCGAGATCTCTGGGGCCAACGTCCTGACTTTC	CASSGEISGANVLTF
TRBD2	TRBJ2-5	NA	TRBV5-1	TGCGCCAGCAGCGCCGGGGGGACTAGCGAGACCCAGTACTTC	CASSAGGTSETQYF
TRBD1	TRBJ2-7	NA	TRBV2	TGTGCCAGCAAACAACAGGGGGCTCCCAACGAGCAGTACTTC	CASKQQGAPNEQYF
NA	TRBJ1-2	NA	TRBV5-6	TGTGCCAGCAGCTTGTTCCAAGGGCGGGGAAATGGCTACACCTTC	CASSLFQGRGNGYTF
NA	TRBJ1-3	NA	TRBV10-3	TGTGCCACCACAACGGGAAACACCATATATTTT	CATTTGNTIYF
NA	TRBJ1-6	NA	TRBV7-9	TGTGCCAGCAGCCAGGGTTCACCCCTCCACTTT	CASSQGSPLHF
TRBD1	TRBJ2-7	NA	TRBV6-1	TGTGCCAGCAGGGAGTTGGGGGACAGGGGGCGAGAGCAGTACTTC	CASRELGDRGREQYF
TRBD1	TRBJ1-4	NA	TRBV5-1	TGCGCCAGCAGCCTACCGGGACAGGGGGTCAATGAAAAACTGTTTTTT	CASSLPGQGVNEKLFF
NA	TRBJ1-4	NA	TRBV19	TGTGCCAGTAGTATAGACTCTACAACTAATGAAAAACTGTTTTTT	CASSIDSTTNEKLFF
NA	TRBJ1-2	NA	TRBV5-1	TGCGCCAGCAGCTTGGCCCCCGACCCTCCCGGGGGCTACACCTTC	CASSLAPDPPGGYTF
NA	TRBJ2-4	NA	TRBV7-9	TGTGCCAGCAGCTCGGTAGGGGTAGGGGGGAGGAAAAACATTCAGTACTTC	CASSSVGVGGRKNIQYF
TRBD1	TRBJ1-6	NA	TRBV27	TGTGCCAGCAGCCCTTTACAGGGGACTAATTCACCCCTCCACTTT	CASSPLQGTNSPLHF
TRBD1	TRBJ1-2	NA	TRBV6-6	TGTGCCAGCAGGCCGACAGGGACCATCTATGGCTACACCTTC	CASRPTGTIYGYTF
NA	TRBJ1-1	NA	TRBV5-1	TGCGCCAGCAGCTCAGGGATTCTAATGAACACTGAAGCTTTCTTT	CASSSGILMNTEAFF
NA	TRBJ1-2	few	TRBV10-3	TGTGCCATCAGTGTTCAGGACAACTATGGCTACACCTTC	CAISVQDNYGYTF